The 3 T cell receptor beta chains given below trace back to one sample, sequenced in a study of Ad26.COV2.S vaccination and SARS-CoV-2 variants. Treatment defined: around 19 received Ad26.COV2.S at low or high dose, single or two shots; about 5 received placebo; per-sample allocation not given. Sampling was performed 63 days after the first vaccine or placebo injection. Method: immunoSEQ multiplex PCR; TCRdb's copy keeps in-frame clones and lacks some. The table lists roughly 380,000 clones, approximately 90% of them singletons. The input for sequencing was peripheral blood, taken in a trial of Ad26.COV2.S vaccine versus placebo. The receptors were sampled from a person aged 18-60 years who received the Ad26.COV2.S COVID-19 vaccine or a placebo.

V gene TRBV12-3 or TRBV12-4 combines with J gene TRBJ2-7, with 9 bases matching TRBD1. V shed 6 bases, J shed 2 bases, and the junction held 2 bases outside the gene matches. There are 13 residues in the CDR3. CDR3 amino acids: CASRGTGTYEQYF. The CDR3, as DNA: TGTGCCAGCAGGGGGACAGGGACCTACGAGCAGTACTTC.

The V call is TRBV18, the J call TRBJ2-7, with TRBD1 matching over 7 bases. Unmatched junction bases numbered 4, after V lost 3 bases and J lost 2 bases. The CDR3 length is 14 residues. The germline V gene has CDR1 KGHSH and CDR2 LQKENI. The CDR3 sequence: CASSPPGQTYEQYF. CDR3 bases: TGTGCCAGCTCACCTCCGGGACAGACCTACGAGCAGTACTTC.

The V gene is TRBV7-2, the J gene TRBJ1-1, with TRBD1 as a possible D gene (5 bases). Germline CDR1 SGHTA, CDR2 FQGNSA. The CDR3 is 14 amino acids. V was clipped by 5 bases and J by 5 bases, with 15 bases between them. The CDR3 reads CASSPSSGVTEAFF. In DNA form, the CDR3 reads TGTGCCAGCAGCCCCTCGTCGGGGGTGACTGAAGCTTTCTTT.